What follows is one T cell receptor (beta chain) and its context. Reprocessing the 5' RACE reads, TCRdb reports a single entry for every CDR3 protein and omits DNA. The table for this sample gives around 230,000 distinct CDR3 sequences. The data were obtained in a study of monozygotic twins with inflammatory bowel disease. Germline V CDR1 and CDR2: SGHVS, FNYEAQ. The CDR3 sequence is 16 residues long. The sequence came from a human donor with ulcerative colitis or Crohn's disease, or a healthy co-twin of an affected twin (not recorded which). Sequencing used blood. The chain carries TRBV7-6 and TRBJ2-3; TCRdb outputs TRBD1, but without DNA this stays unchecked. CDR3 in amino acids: CASSYRVGTATDTQYF.